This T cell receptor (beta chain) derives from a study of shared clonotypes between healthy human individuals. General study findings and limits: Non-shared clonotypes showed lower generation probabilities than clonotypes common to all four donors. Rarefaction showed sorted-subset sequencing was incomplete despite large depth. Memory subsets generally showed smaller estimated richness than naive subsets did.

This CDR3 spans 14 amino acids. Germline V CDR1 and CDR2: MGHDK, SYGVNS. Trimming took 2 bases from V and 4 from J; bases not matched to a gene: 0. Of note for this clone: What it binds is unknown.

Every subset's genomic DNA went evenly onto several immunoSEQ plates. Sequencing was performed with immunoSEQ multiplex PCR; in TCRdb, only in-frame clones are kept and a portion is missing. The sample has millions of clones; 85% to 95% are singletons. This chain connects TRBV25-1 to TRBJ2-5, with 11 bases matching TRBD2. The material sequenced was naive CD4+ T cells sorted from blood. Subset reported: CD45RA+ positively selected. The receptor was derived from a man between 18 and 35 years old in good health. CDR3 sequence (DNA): TGTGCCAGCAGTGAAGGACTAGCGGGAGAGACCCAGTACTTC. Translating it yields CASSEGLAGETQYF.